This TCR beta chain derives from a study of blood T cell repertoires in COVID-19. Only in-frame clones appear in the TCRdb table, and some are missing; sequencing was by immunoSEQ multiplex PCR. The sample contains about 29,000 clones, roughly nine tenths of which appear only once. CDR3 length: 13 residues. Trimming left V 3 bases short and J 7 bases short, with 12 bases between. In germline, CDR1 is SGDLS, CDR2 YYNGEE. Source material: peripheral blood. This chain links TRBV9 with TRBJ2-3, with no clear D. This TCR was recovered from a human donor in a cohort sampled during active COVID-19. The CDR3 sequence is CASSGARSNTQYF. For the CDR3, the DNA is TGTGCCAGCAGCGGGGCCCGGTCCAATACGCAGTATTTT.